The T cell receptor beta chain under discussion was sequenced for a study of sequential checkpoint blockade in melanoma. Sequenced by immunoSEQ multiplex PCR; TCRdb stores in-frame clones only, minus some. The data hold about 860 clones, with less than 25% observed a single time. Indicated treatment: randomized to nivolumab then ipilimumab (arm A) or the reverse (arm B). CDR1 is SSHAT and CDR2 is FNYEAQ in the germline V gene (reference sequence). The junction had 9 bases not matched to a gene; V was cut back by 5 bases and J by 5 bases. The CDR3 consists of 17 residues. The TCR comes from a human donor with melanoma. Sample: tumor tissue (inferred from file names), taken from a patient given nivolumab and ipilimumab in sequence. The rearrangement uses TRBV7-7 and TRBJ2-3; 14 bases are a match to TRBD2. Here the CDR3 DNA reads TGTGCCAGCAGCCCTAAGAGACTAGCGGGAGGGGTAGATACGCAGTATTTT. This sequence encodes CASSPKRLAGGVDTQYF.